This TCR beta chain is from a study of neurological immune-mediated disorders. The study's findings and limits: Patients with HTLV-1-associated myelopathy showed the most TCR clonal expansion. Those with multiple sclerosis showed the least, falling below healthy controls.

Many counts were recorded for this clonotype. Its antigen remains unidentified. Germline V gene data show CDR1 as MDHEN and CDR2 as SYDVKM. This CDR3 is built from 15 residues. The V gene lost 2 bases and the J gene lost 0 bases, with 10 bases spanning the gap. The yield of each sequencing run was over 180 million TCR-beta sequences from 15-18 subjects. In TCRdb, the 5' RACE reads were re-called with MiXCR into one record per CDR3 protein. In the table there are fewer than 60,000 distinct CDR3 sequences, less than 15% of which are singletons. This sample's time point: longitudinal time-point 2. This receptor was identified in a male donor with HTLV-1-associated myelopathy (HAM/TSP). The sample consisted of PBMCs. The V call is TRBV28, the J call TRBJ1-1, with a possible D match to TRBD1 (6 bases). In DNA, the CDR3 is TGTGCCAGCAGTTTAGGGGGCGGAATGAACACTGAAGCTTTCTTT. It yields the protein CASSLGGGMNTEAFF. Filled out from reference TRBV28 and TRBJ1-1, the complete variable domain reads DVKVTQSSRYLVKRTGEKVFLECVQDMDHENMFWYRQDPGLGLRLIYFSYDVKMKEKGDIPEGYSVSREKKERFSLILESASTNQTSMYLCASSLGGGMNTEAFFGQGTRLTVV.